Listed here are 31 T cell receptor beta chains from one sample, sequenced in a study of shared clonotypes between healthy human individuals. TCRdb's copy holds only in-frame clones and misses some; the assay was immunoSEQ multiplex PCR. The repertoire consists of about 2 million clones, with about 95% occurring once and the leading ten covering 1% to 1.5%. Terminally differentiated effector memory CD45RA+ cells were left out of the naive CD8 fraction, which was CD45RO-negative and positively selected for CCR7. Sequenced sample: naive CD8+ T cells sorted from blood. These receptors all come from a man younger than 30 in good health.

The rearrangement uses TRBV10-2 and TRBJ2-7; D is uncertain. This CDR3 spans 13 amino acids. The germline CDR1 and CDR2 sequences are WSHSY and SAAADI. The V end lost 6 bases, the J end lost 4 bases, and 13 bases lay between the germline ends. The CDR3 protein is CASRTTDRYEQYF. CDR3 DNA: TGCGCCAGCAGAACCACGGACCGATACGAGCAGTACTTC.

CDR3 residues: CASSQDRRQKNEKLFF. Written as DNA, the CDR3 is TGCGCCAGCAGCCAAGATCGGCGACAGAAAAATGAAAAACTGTTTTTT. V and J are TRBV4-3 and TRBJ1-4, with a weak D call TRBD1 (5 bases). Trimming pared 0 bases from V and 5 bases from J, leaving 13 bases between. This CDR3 region has 16 residues. Germline V gene sequence: CDR1 LGHNA, CDR2 YSLEER.

The rearrangement joins TRBV27 to TRBJ2-2; D is ambiguous. The V and J ends lost 5 bases and 2 bases respectively, with 3 bases between them. The CDR3 sequence is 12 residues long. From germline, CDR1 is MNHEY and CDR2 SMNVEV (reference sequence). The CDR3 spells CASSHNTGELFF. CDR3 DNA: TGTGCCAGCAGTCACAACACCGGGGAGCTGTTTTTT.

This chain joins TRBV5-4 and TRBJ2-7; TRBD2 aligns across 7 bases. CDR1 and CDR2 (germline): SGHNT, YYREEE (reference sequence). V lost 2 bases, J lost 5 bases, and 4 bases stayed unmatched. The CDR3 is 13 amino acids. The CDR3 sequence: CASSFRAGDEQYF. CDR3 nucleotides: TGTGCCAGCAGCTTTCGTGCGGGGGACGAGCAGTACTTC.

As to this clone: The identical CDR3 is also encoded by other nucleotide sequences in the sample. The gene calls are TRBV11-2 and TRBJ2-7, with unresolved D. Trimming took 0 bases from V and 2 from J, leaving 11 bases between them. CDR1 is SGHAT, CDR2 FQNNGV, per germline. The CDR3 is 15 amino acids. The CDR3: CASSLEGRTAYEQYF. The CDR3 coding sequence is TGTGCCAGCAGCTTAGAGGGCAGGACGGCCTACGAGCAGTACTTC.

The rearrangement links TRBV6-5 to TRBJ2-7, with TRBD1 as a possible D gene (8 bases). There are 15 residues in the CDR3. Deletions cut 4 bases from V and 5 bases from J, with 18 bases between. From germline, CDR1 is MNHEY and CDR2 SVGAGI. This CDR3 is CASSSRTGRVDEQYF. CDR3 sequence (DNA): TGTGCCAGCAGTTCTCGGACAGGGAGGGTAGACGAGCAGTACTTC.

The rearrangement links TRBV5-4 to TRBJ1-3; 8 positions match TRBD1. After removal of 6 bases from V and 4 bases from J, the junction contained 6 bases not matched to a gene. The CDR3 spans 14 residues. Germline lookup yields CDR1 SGHNT and CDR2 YYREEE (reference sequence). CDR3 sequence reads: CASKTQGGGNTIYF. The CDR3, as DNA: TGTGCCAGCAAAACACAGGGGGGCGGAAACACCATATATTTT. The full variable domain, completed using reference TRBV5-4 and TRBJ1-3, is ETGVTQSPTHLIKTRGQQVTLRCSSQSGHNTVSWYQQALGQGPQFIFQYYREEENGRGNFPPRFSGLQFPNYSSELNVNALELDDSALYLCASKTQGGGNTIYFGEGSWLTVV.

Concerning this clone itself: The sample holds other DNA sequences that translate to the same CDR3. The CDR3 is CASRTGLNTEAFF. DNA of the CDR3: TGTGCCAGCAGGACAGGGCTTAACACTGAAGCTTTCTTT. The chain combines TRBV6-6 with TRBJ1-1, with 7 bases identical to TRBD1. The CDR3 covers 13 residues. J gave up 2 bases and V 6 bases, and 3 bases lay outside the gene matches. CDR1 and CDR2 from the germline V gene are MNHNY and SVGAGI (reference sequence).

The chain has TRBV19 and TRBJ1-1; D not certain. This CDR3 contains 13 residues. V was pared by 7 bases and J by 4 bases, with 13 bases between. CDR1 LNHDA and CDR2 SQIVND come from the germline V gene (reference sequence). The DNA of the CDR3 is TGTGCCAGTACCCCCATTCCGGGCACTGAAGCTTTCTTT. This translates into CASTPIPGTEAFF. The whole variable domain, remainder taken from reference TRBV19 and TRBJ1-1, is DGGITQSPKYLFRKEGQNVTLSCEQNLNHDAMYWYRQDPGQGLRLIYYSQIVNDFQKGDIAEGYSVSREKKESFPLTVTSAQKNPTAFYLCASTPIPGTEAFFGQGTRLTVV.

CDR3 residues: CASSLDLSSYNEQFF. The DNA for the CDR3 is TGTGCCAGCTCACTAGATCTGAGCTCCTACAATGAGCAGTTCTTC. The rearrangement joins TRBV18 to TRBJ2-1, with D unresolved. This CDR3 is built from 15 residues. V was pared by 4 bases and J by 0 bases, with 10 bases between. CDR1 is KGHSH, CDR2 LQKENI, per germline.

The V gene is TRBV11-2, the J gene TRBJ2-7; perhaps TRBD2 as D (6 bases). Per germline, CDR1 SGHAT and CDR2 FQNNGV. V was cut by 5 bases and J by 0 bases, with 14 bases left in between. The CDR3 is made up of 15 amino acids. The CDR3 sequence: CASSPKGLLSYEQYF. Here the CDR3 DNA reads TGTGCCAGCAGCCCCAAGGGACTGCTCTCCTACGAGCAGTACTTC.

The chain has TRBV25-1 and TRBJ2-5; D possibly corresponds to TRBD2 (5 bases). V was pared by 7 bases and J by 3 bases, with 15 bases between. The CDR3 is 14 amino acids. Per the germline V gene, CDR1 is MGHDK and CDR2 is SYGVNS. The DNA for the CDR3 is TGTGCCAGCAACGGACGGGGTATGGAAGAGACCCAGTACTTC. As protein: CASNGRGMEETQYF.

Regarding this clone: Other DNA sequences in the sample encode the same CDR3. This chain uses TRBV6-1 with TRBJ2-7; D gene unclear. Between the trimmed V and J ends, which lost 2 bases and 1 base, there was a span of 9 bases. Germline-derived CDR1 and CDR2 are MNHNS and SASEGT. This CDR3 is built from 14 residues. CDR3 protein: CASSELPGSYEQYF. The CDR3 DNA follows: TGTGCCAGCAGTGAACTACCCGGTTCCTACGAGCAGTACTTC.

V is TRBV5-1 and J is TRBJ1-6; 10 nucleotides line up with TRBD1. CDR3 length equals 13 residues. Germline V gene lookup returns CDR1 SGHRS and CDR2 YFSETQ. The V gene end was trimmed by 5 bases and the J gene end by 9 bases; junction bases not matched to a gene: 2. The CDR3 DNA reads as TGCGCCAGCAGTCGGACAGGGGGTTCACCCCTCCACTTT. Protein product: CASSRTGGSPLHF.

The chain links TRBV7-9 to TRBJ2-5; no clear D. Between the trimmed V and J ends, which lost 5 bases and 1 base, there was a span of 11 bases. CDR3 length: 14 residues. CDR1 and CDR2 from the germline V gene are SEHNR and FQNEAQ (reference sequence). The DNA of the CDR3 is TGTGCCAGCAGCGGAATTTATACCCAAGAGACCCAGTACTTC. Residues: CASSGIYTQETQYF.

V is TRBV5-6 and J is TRBJ2-7; TRBD1 might be the D (6 bases). The CDR3 contains 15 residues. Germline V gene sequence: CDR1 SGHDT, CDR2 YYEEEE. V lost 2 bases and J lost 3, with 15 bases in between. CDR3 bases: TGTGCCAGCAGCTTTGGGCCAGGGGCAAGCTACGAGCAGTACTTC. Its translation: CASSFGPGASYEQYF.

The chain is built from TRBV7-2 and TRBJ1-2; 8 nucleotides agree with TRBD1. The CDR3 spans 18 residues. The V gene's germline CDR1 is SGHTA and CDR2 FQGNSA. Trimming removed 1 base from V and 1 base from J; junction bases left unmatched: 11. CDR3 loop: CASSLVQTGVYLNYGYTF. As DNA, the CDR3 is TGTGCCAGCAGCTTAGTTCAGACAGGGGTATACCTTAACTATGGCTACACCTTC. The complete variable domain, with remaining parts taken from reference TRBV7-2 and TRBJ1-2, reads GAGVSQSPSNKVTEKGKDVELRCDPISGHTALYWYRQSLGQGLEFLIYFQGNSAPDKSGLPSDRFSAERTGGSVSTLTIQRTQQEDSAVYLCASSLVQTGVYLNYGYTFGSGTRLTVV.

The gene calls are TRBV7-2 and TRBJ1-5; D might be TRBD1 (5 bases). This CDR3 has 14 amino acids. V gave up 7 bases and J gave up 5 bases, with 15 bases separating them. The germline V gene encodes CDR1 SGHTA and CDR2 FQGNSA. Here the CDR3 reads CASTGGGFDQPQHF. CDR3 nucleotides: TGTGCCAGCACCGGGGGGGGTTTTGATCAGCCCCAGCATTTT. Full variable domain (rest looked up from reference TRBV7-2 and TRBJ1-5): GAGVSQSPSNKVTEKGKDVELRCDPISGHTALYWYRQSLGQGLEFLIYFQGNSAPDKSGLPSDRFSAERTGGSVSTLTIQRTQQEDSAVYLCASTGGGFDQPQHFGDGTRLSIL.

V gene TRBV4-2 combines with J gene TRBJ1-1; D remains unclear. Germline CDR1 LGHNA, CDR2 YNFKEQ. The CDR3 has 13 residues. V gave up 0 bases and J gave up 7 bases, with 9 bases separating them. The CDR3 coding sequence is TGTGCCAGCAGCCAAGAAGGGTGGAGTGAAGCTTTCTTT. Translating gives CASSQEGWSEAFF.

On this clone: Other DNA sequences in the sample encode the same CDR3. The rearrangement links TRBV30 to TRBJ2-7; D ambiguous. CDR3 size: 13 residues. CDR1 and CDR2 (germline): GTSNPN, SVGIG (reference sequence). With 0 bases removed from V and 3 bases from J, the gap between germline ends came to 9 bases. The CDR3 nucleotides read TGTGCCTGGAGTGTGGGTGCCGGCTACGAGCAGTACTTC. Its translation: CAWSVGAGYEQYF.

This chain connects TRBV4-1 to TRBJ1-2; TRBD1 matches at 7 bases. This CDR3 comprises 16 residues. The V gene end was trimmed by 1 base and the J gene end by 0 bases; junction bases not matched to a gene: 5. CDR1 is MGHRA and CDR2 is YSYEKL in the germline V gene. CDR3 DNA sequence: TGCGCCAGCAGCCAAGCTCGACAGGGACCTAACTATGGCTACACCTTC. Translation gives CASSQARQGPNYGYTF.

The chain carries TRBV7-2 and TRBJ2-7, with 11 bases that match TRBD2. Trimming removed 3 bases from V and 1 base from J; junction bases left unmatched: 2. CDR1 and CDR2 from the germline V gene are SGHTA and FQGNSA. The CDR3 covers 15 residues. The CDR3 loop is CASSFRTSGSYEQYF. The CDR3 region has the DNA TGTGCCAGCAGCTTTCGGACTAGCGGGTCCTACGAGCAGTACTTC.

This chain connects TRBV28 to TRBJ2-3; 11 bases line up with TRBD2. V lost 4 bases, J lost 1 base, and 4 bases stayed unmatched. Germline CDR1 reads MDHEN; CDR2 reads SYDVKM. The CDR3 covers 16 residues. The CDR3 DNA is TGTGCCAGCAGTTCAATGACTAGCGGGGGCACAGATACGCAGTATTTT. Translating it yields CASSSMTSGGTDTQYF.

The V gene is TRBV7-9, the J gene TRBJ2-7, with D perhaps matching TRBD1 (6 bases). Germline lookup yields CDR1 SEHNR and CDR2 FQNEAQ (reference sequence). The CDR3 consists of 14 residues. Trimming left V 5 bases short and J 5 bases short, with 16 bases between. CDR3 nucleotides: TGTGCCAGCAGCCCCAGGGGTCCTAAGAACGAGCAGTACTTC. Amino acids: CASSPRGPKNEQYF.

On this clone itself: The identical CDR3 is also encoded by other nucleotide sequences in the sample. V and J are TRBV27 and TRBJ2-2, with D unclear. The CDR3 runs 13 residues. Trimming pared 3 bases from V and 1 base from J, leaving 3 bases between. Per germline, CDR1 MNHEY and CDR2 SMNVEV (reference sequence). CDR3 DNA: TGTGCCAGCAGTTTGCGGAACACCGGGGAGCTGTTTTTT. Its translation is CASSLRNTGELFF.

The CDR3 DNA follows: TGTGCCAGTCGGGGGGAAAACCCCCACGAGCAGTACTTC. This sequence encodes CASRGENPHEQYF. The chain has TRBV19 and TRBJ2-7; 7 nucleotides line up with TRBD2. Trimming cost V 8 bases and J 5 bases; bases outside gene matches: 9. This CDR3 has 13 residues. From germline, CDR1 is LNHDA and CDR2 SQIVND (reference sequence).

A remark on this clone: Other DNA sequences from this sample encode an identical CDR3 as well. The gene calls are TRBV27 and TRBJ1-2; unclear D gene. Germline V CDR1 and CDR2: MNHEY, SMNVEV (reference sequence). V was cut by 2 bases and J by 5 bases, with 9 bases left in between. The CDR3 sequence is 13 residues long. The CDR3 here is CASSLRVGYGYTF. CDR3 sequence (DNA): TGTGCCAGCAGTTTAAGGGTTGGGTATGGCTACACCTTC.

This chain links TRBV28 with TRBJ2-2, with D perhaps assigned TRBD1 or TRBD2 (6 bases each). Germline V gene sequence: CDR1 MDHEN, CDR2 SYDVKM. CDR3 length: 15 amino acids. V was trimmed by 5 bases and J by 7 bases, leaving 17 bases between them. The CDR3 protein is CASSGELRGGGELFF. CDR3 coding DNA: TGTGCCAGCAGTGGCGAACTCAGGGGAGGCGGGGAGCTGTTTTTT.

Turning to this clone: Other DNA sequences of this sample code for an identical CDR3. The chain couples TRBV9 to TRBJ1-1; D ambiguous. Germline V lookup: CDR1 SGDLS, CDR2 YYNGEE. This CDR3 comprises 12 residues. Trimming removed 3 bases from V and 1 base from J, with 4 bases in between. CDR3 DNA sequence: TGTGCCAGCAGCGGGAGGAACACTGAAGCTTTCTTT. It yields the protein CASSGRNTEAFF.

V gene TRBV9 combines with J gene TRBJ2-2, with 7 positions matching TRBD1. The V segment lost 0 bases and the J segment 1 base; nucleotides outside the gene matches: 3. CDR3 length equals 16 residues. Germline values: CDR1 SGDLS, CDR2 YYNGEE. The CDR3 reads CASSVEAGGNTGELFF. In DNA, the CDR3 is TGTGCCAGCAGCGTAGAGGCAGGGGGGAACACCGGGGAGCTGTTTTTT.

This clone was found once. J is TRBJ2-3 and V is TRBV6-5; D is unclear. Trimming pared 7 bases from V and 4 bases from J, leaving 6 bases between. Germline CDR1 and CDR2: MNHEY and SVGAGI. This CDR3 is built from 11 residues. The CDR3 protein is CASTYSDTQYF. The CDR3 nucleotides read TGTGCCAGCACCTATTCAGATACGCAGTATTTT.